Listed below are T cell receptor beta chains from one sample, sequenced in a study of T cell responses to AZD1222 COVID-19 vaccine. Sequencing used immunoSEQ multiplex PCR; TCRdb keeps in-frame clones, though not all of them. The data contain approximately 120,000 clones, around 87% of them seen just once; the ten biggest clones take up 4.4%. The source material was peripheral blood, sampled 28 days after the second AZD1222 dose. The origin of the receptors is an adult who received the AZD1222 COVID-19 vaccine. The CDR3 runs from the conserved cysteine through the conserved F or W. D genes are given only for firm matches. Clone size appears in some rows only: once, few, many, or a class for an expanded clone.

d_call: TRBD2; clone_size: NA; j_call: TRBJ2-1; v_call: TRBV3-1/TRBV3-2; cdr3_aa: CASSQDTSGNEQFF; cdr3_nt: TGTGCCAGCAGCCAAGACACTAGCGGCAATGAGCAGTTCTTC
d_call: NA; clone_size: NA; j_call: TRBJ2-7; v_call: TRBV11-2; cdr3_aa: CASSSSYEQYF; cdr3_nt: TGTGCCAGCAGCTCTAGTTACGAGCAGTACTTC
d_call: TRBD2; clone_size: NA; j_call: TRBJ2-7; v_call: TRBV19; cdr3_aa: CASSIVGGRGEQYF; cdr3_nt: TGTGCCAGTAGTATTGTCGGAGGGCGGGGGGAGCAGTACTTC
d_call: TRBD2; clone_size: NA; j_call: TRBJ2-7; v_call: TRBV10-3; cdr3_aa: CAISVTSGGAVVNEQYF; cdr3_nt: TGTGCCATCAGTGTGACTAGCGGGGGGGCGGTTGTGAACGAGCAGTACTTC
d_call: TRBD2; clone_size: NA; j_call: TRBJ2-7; v_call: TRBV9; cdr3_aa: CASSVGVAGPPYEQYF; cdr3_nt: TGTGCCAGCAGCGTAGGGGTAGCGGGGCCCCCCTACGAGCAGTACTTC
d_call: TRBD1; clone_size: NA; j_call: TRBJ2-1; v_call: TRBV7-2; cdr3_aa: CASSPRDRVIDEQFF; cdr3_nt: TGTGCCAGCAGCCCCCGGGACAGGGTCATCGATGAGCAGTTCTTC
d_call: TRBD1; clone_size: NA; j_call: TRBJ1-2; v_call: TRBV9; cdr3_aa: CASSVGRTGYSYGYTF; cdr3_nt: TGTGCCAGCAGCGTGGGTAGGACAGGGTATAGTTATGGCTACACCTTC
d_call: NA; clone_size: NA; j_call: TRBJ2-2; v_call: TRBV24-1; cdr3_aa: CATSDGGGSRTGNTGELFF; cdr3_nt: TGTGCCACCAGTGATGGCGGGGGGTCCAGGACAGGTAACACCGGGGAGCTGTTTTTT
d_call: NA; clone_size: NA; j_call: TRBJ1-3; v_call: TRBV7-9; cdr3_aa: CASSLGTNSGNTIYF; cdr3_nt: TGTGCCAGCAGCTTGGGGACAAACTCTGGAAACACCATATATTTT
d_call: NA; clone_size: few; j_call: TRBJ1-2; v_call: TRBV5-4; cdr3_aa: CAITSWRGYTF; cdr3_nt: TGTGCCATCACTAGTTGGAGGGGCTACACCTTC
d_call: NA; clone_size: NA; j_call: TRBJ1-3; v_call: TRBV5-1; cdr3_aa: CASSPAVPGNTIYF; cdr3_nt: TGCGCCAGCAGCCCCGCCGTTCCTGGAAACACCATATATTTT
d_call: TRBD2; clone_size: once; j_call: TRBJ2-3; v_call: TRBV7-2; cdr3_aa: CASSSEDRTSGATDTQYF; cdr3_nt: TGTGCCAGCAGCTCCGAGGATAGGACTAGCGGGGCTACAGATACGCAGTATTTT
d_call: TRBD1; clone_size: NA; j_call: TRBJ1-2; v_call: TRBV2; cdr3_aa: CASSTGTGNYGYTF; cdr3_nt: TGTGCCAGCAGTACCGGGACAGGGAACTATGGCTACACCTTC
d_call: TRBD1; clone_size: NA; j_call: TRBJ1-1; v_call: TRBV7-2; cdr3_aa: CASSPQGREAFF; cdr3_nt: TGTGCCAGCAGCCCACAGGGGCGTGAAGCTTTCTTT
d_call: NA; clone_size: NA; j_call: TRBJ1-6; v_call: TRBV4-3; cdr3_aa: CASSQDVQGHSYNSPLHF; cdr3_nt: TGCGCCAGCAGCCAAGATGTTCAGGGGCACTCCTATAATTCACCCCTCCACTTT
d_call: NA; clone_size: NA; j_call: TRBJ1-2; v_call: TRBV9; cdr3_aa: CASSPGPQGGYTF; cdr3_nt: TGTGCCAGCAGCCCCGGACCCCAGGGTGGCTACACCTTC
d_call: NA; clone_size: NA; j_call: TRBJ2-2; v_call: TRBV28; cdr3_aa: CASTHRIAGTHTGELFF; cdr3_nt: TGTGCCAGCACCCACCGAATTGCGGGGACTCACACCGGGGAGCTGTTTTTT
d_call: TRBD1; clone_size: NA; j_call: TRBJ2-2; v_call: TRBV5-1; cdr3_aa: CASRPDRALNTGELFF; cdr3_nt: TGCGCCAGCAGACCCGACAGGGCTCTGAACACCGGGGAGCTGTTTTTT
d_call: TRBD1; clone_size: NA; j_call: TRBJ1-2; v_call: TRBV15; cdr3_aa: CATSTSGTGGYGYTF; cdr3_nt: TGTGCCACCAGCACCTCCGGGACAGGCGGCTATGGCTACACCTTC
d_call: TRBD1; clone_size: NA; j_call: TRBJ1-6; v_call: TRBV7-2; cdr3_aa: CASSLGGTVGSPLHF; cdr3_nt: TGTGCCAGCAGCCTAGGAGGGACAGTCGGTTCACCCCTCCACTTT
d_call: NA; clone_size: NA; j_call: TRBJ2-1; v_call: TRBV5-1; cdr3_aa: CASSLVREKVF; cdr3_nt: TGCGCCAGCAGCTTGGTCCGGGAAAAGGTCTTC
d_call: NA; clone_size: NA; j_call: TRBJ1-5; v_call: TRBV10-3; cdr3_aa: CAISEGNSNQPQHF; cdr3_nt: TGTGCCATCAGTGAGGGGAATAGCAATCAGCCCCAGCATTTT
d_call: NA; clone_size: once; j_call: TRBJ2-5; v_call: TRBV7-9; cdr3_aa: CAIAGQFGKETQYF; cdr3_nt: TGTGCCATCGCCGGGCAGTTTGGTAAAGAGACCCAGTACTTC
d_call: TRBD2; clone_size: NA; j_call: TRBJ2-1; v_call: TRBV7-2; cdr3_aa: CASSLVGPSGGNEQFF; cdr3_nt: TGTGCCAGCAGCTTAGTAGGGCCTAGCGGAGGGAATGAGCAGTTCTTC
d_call: NA; clone_size: NA; j_call: TRBJ1-1; v_call: TRBV13; cdr3_aa: CASSLGVGGEAFF; cdr3_nt: TGTGCCAGCAGCTTAGGGGTAGGCGGTGAAGCTTTCTTT
d_call: NA; clone_size: NA; j_call: TRBJ2-7; v_call: TRBV20-1; cdr3_aa: CSSGRYEQYF; cdr3_nt: TGCAGCTCGGGCCGGTACGAGCAGTACTTC
d_call: NA; clone_size: NA; j_call: TRBJ1-5; v_call: TRBV5-4; cdr3_aa: CASSLDRAQPQHF; cdr3_nt: TGTGCCAGCAGCTTGGACAGGGCTCAGCCCCAGCATTTT
d_call: NA; clone_size: NA; j_call: TRBJ2-7; v_call: TRBV21-1; cdr3_aa: CASSKGTSGYEQYF; cdr3_nt: TGTGCCAGCAGCAAAGGGACTAGCGGCTACGAGCAGTACTTC
d_call: NA; clone_size: NA; j_call: TRBJ2-7; v_call: TRBV6-2/TRBV6-3; cdr3_aa: CASSWTVYEQYF; cdr3_nt: TGTGCCAGCAGCTGGACAGTCTACGAGCAGTACTTC
d_call: NA; clone_size: NA; j_call: TRBJ2-7; v_call: TRBV18; cdr3_aa: CATARPPTYEQYF; cdr3_nt: TGTGCCACAGCCAGGCCCCCAACCTACGAGCAGTACTTC
d_call: NA; clone_size: NA; j_call: TRBJ2-5; v_call: TRBV3-1/TRBV3-2; cdr3_aa: CASSHEETQYF; cdr3_nt: TGTGCCAGCAGCCATGAAGAGACCCAGTACTTC
d_call: TRBD1; clone_size: NA; j_call: TRBJ1-1; v_call: TRBV19; cdr3_aa: CASSPWTGMNTEAFF; cdr3_nt: TGTGCCAGTAGTCCGTGGACAGGGATGAACACTGAAGCTTTCTTT
d_call: NA; clone_size: NA; j_call: TRBJ1-4; v_call: TRBV7-8; cdr3_aa: CASSLVAGNNEKLFF; cdr3_nt: TGTGCCAGCAGCTTAGTGGCAGGAAATAATGAAAAACTGTTTTTT